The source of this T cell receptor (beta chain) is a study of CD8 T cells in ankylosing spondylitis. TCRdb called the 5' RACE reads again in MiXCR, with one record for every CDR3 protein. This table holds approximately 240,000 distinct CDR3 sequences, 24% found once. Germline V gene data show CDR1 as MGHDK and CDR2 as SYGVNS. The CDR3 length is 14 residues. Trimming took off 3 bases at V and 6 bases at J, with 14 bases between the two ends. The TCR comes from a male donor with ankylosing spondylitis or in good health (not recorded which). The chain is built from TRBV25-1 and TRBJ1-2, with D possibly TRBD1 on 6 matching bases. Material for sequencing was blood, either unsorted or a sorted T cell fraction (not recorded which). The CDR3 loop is CASSDPGTNDGYTF. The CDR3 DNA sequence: TGTGCCAGCAGTGACCCCGGGACAAACGATGGCTACACCTTC.